This T cell receptor (beta chain) was profiled in a study of CXCR3-negative and CXCR3-positive naive CD8 T cells. General observations from the study: The study found comparably high diversity in both naive subsets and much lower diversity in memory CD8+ cells. Against CXCR3-negative naive cells, CXCR3-positive naive cells showed more hydrophobic TRB CDR3s. CXCR3 levels fell partly with cryopreservation; most assays relied on fresh PBMCs.

Within the CD8+ T cell compartment, naive cells were CD45RO-CCR7+CD27+CD95-. Comments on this clonotype: What it binds is not known.

Germline lookup yields CDR1 SGHVS and CDR2 FNYEAQ. CDR3 size: 15 residues. UMI-labeled TRB cDNA libraries were prepared by 5' RACE. Each CDR3 protein gets one entry in TCRdb, which reprocessed the 5' RACE reads and gives no DNA. Its clone listing holds over 100,000 distinct CDR3 sequences. Sequenced sample: naive CXCR3+ CD8+ T cells from blood. Subset specified: CD45RO-CCR7+CD27+CD95- naive CD8+ T cells expressing CXCR3 (TNR3+). The chain is built from TRBV7-6 and TRBJ2-3; TCRdb reports TRBD2, a call that lacks DNA to check it against. This receptor was obtained from a human donor in good health. Some clones in this sample may be carry-over from other donors' samples. The chain's CDR3 is CASSPTSGSADTQYF. The whole variable domain, filled in from reference TRBV7-6 and TRBJ2-3, reads GAGVSQSPRYKVTKRGQDVALRCDPISGHVSLYWYRQALGQGPEFLTYFNYEAQQDKSGLPNDRFSAERPEGSISTLTIQRTEQRDSAMYRCASSPTSGSADTQYFGPGTRLTVL.